The rows below give T cell receptor beta chains drawn from one sample of a study of OX40 agonist ivuxolimab in advanced cancers. The method was immunoSEQ multiplex PCR; TCRdb's version includes in-frame clones alone and lacks a portion of them. Of under 65,000 clones in the sample, around 84% were seen once. This specimen was CD4+ or CD8+ T cells sorted from blood, taken in a trial of the OX40 agonist ivuxolimab. These receptor sequences come from an adult with an advanced solid tumor such as melanoma, head and neck, liver or kidney cancer. CDR3s leave out the opening cysteine and the closing phenylalanine or tryptophan. Some rows mark clone size as missing; the rest say once, few, many or name a class of expanded clone.

j_call clone_size v_call cdr3_aa
TRBJ1-3 . TRBV5-1 ASSVEGNSGNTIY
TRBJ2-5 . TRBV7-7 ASSLGGLAGGGETQY
TRBJ2-7 . TRBV10-3 AIALSTGTGQY
TRBJ1-2 once TRBV19 ASSITGTQGGYT
TRBJ1-5 . TRBV6-6 ASSYGARNQPQH
TRBJ2-1 . TRBV14 ASSGSGVPSYNEQF
TRBJ1-5 . TRBV30 AWTRGLGGDQPQH
TRBJ2-3 once TRBV7-8 ASSPRGLAGGPGTQY
TRBJ1-1 . TRBV19 ASSISRAPGEAF
TRBJ1-3 . TRBV5-1 ASSFDRLRQNTIY
TRBJ1-1 . TRBV18 ASSPPGPSKSEAF
TRBJ1-1 . TRBV29-1 SVDSLANTEAF
TRBJ2-7 . TRBV19 ASSTTGTGLPYEQY
TRBJ2-2 . TRBV2 ASSVSAGRTGELF
TRBJ2-2 . TRBV2 ASRGLAGVAGELF
TRBJ2-7 . TRBV30 AWSVSLKMGEQY
TRBJ2-1 once TRBV5-6 ASSLVGAEQF
TRBJ1-3 . TRBV18 ASSAGQGAAGNTIY
TRBJ2-3 . TRBV10-1 ASSKRGPTTDTQY
TRBJ2-3 . TRBV2 ASSALAGGSTDTQY
TRBJ2-5 . TRBV18 ASSFQETQY
TRBJ2-7 . TRBV6-1 ASSEYWTSGFSYEQY
TRBJ2-3 . TRBV2 ASQGVAATSTDTQY
TRBJ1-5 . TRBV7-9 ASSFGGFNQPQH
TRBJ1-5 . TRBV11-2 ASSLGGVGNQPQH
TRBJ2-5 . TRBV11-2 ASSRDRGETQY
TRBJ1-2 . TRBV10-2 ASSLERGYGYT
TRBJ2-1 . TRBV7-8 ASSPGLAESSYNEQF
TRBJ1-5 . TRBV28 ASNPVSGGNQPQH
TRBJ1-2 . TRBV9 ASSGKDRGVIDGYT
TRBJ1-4 . TRBV5-1 ASQKQPTNEKLF
TRBJ1-6 . TRBV9 ASSVRQGDPPLH
TRBJ2-2 once TRBV30 AWSVRTGQDTGELF
TRBJ2-7 . TRBV11-2 ASSSLAGGLYEQY
TRBJ2-7 . TRBV11-2 ASSLNRVAHEQY
TRBJ1-1 medium-sized TRBV18 ASSPPGGTTNTEAF
TRBJ1-4 . TRBV18 ASSKTEKLF
TRBJ2-5 . TRBV10-1 ASSEQLAGAETQY
TRBJ2-7 . TRBV5-4 ASSLAGTYEQY
TRBJ2-7 . TRBV28 ASTREGYEQY
TRBJ2-1 . TRBV11-3 ASSQGQGGHEQF
TRBJ2-7 . TRBV25-1 ASSDPRKDSTYEQY
TRBJ2-7 . TRBV28 ASSPLAGTYEQY